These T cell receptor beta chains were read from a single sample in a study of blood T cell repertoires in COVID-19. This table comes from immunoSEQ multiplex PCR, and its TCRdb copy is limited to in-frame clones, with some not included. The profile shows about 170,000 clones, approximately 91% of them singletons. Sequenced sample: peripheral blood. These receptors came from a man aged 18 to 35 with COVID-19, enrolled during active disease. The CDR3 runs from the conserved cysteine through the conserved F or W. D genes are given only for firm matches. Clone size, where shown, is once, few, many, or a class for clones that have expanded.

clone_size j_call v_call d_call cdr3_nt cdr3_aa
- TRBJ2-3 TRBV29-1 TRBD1 TGCAGCGTTTTCAGACAGGGTTTCACAGATACGCAGTATTTT CSVFRQGFTDTQYF
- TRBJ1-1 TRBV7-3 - TGTGCCAGCAGCTTAATGGGGGGGCGGACTGAAGCTTTCTTT CASSLMGGRTEAFF
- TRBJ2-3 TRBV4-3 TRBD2 TGCGCCAGCAGCCAAGCGAGGTTAGCGGGGAGGGCCCAGCCAGATACGCAGTATTTT CASSQARLAGRAQPDTQYF
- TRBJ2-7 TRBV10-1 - TGCGCCAGCAGAGTTAGCTATGAAGAGCAGTACTTC CASRVSYEEQYF
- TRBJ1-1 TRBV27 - TGTGCCAGCAGTTGGGCCAGAGACACTGAAGCTTTCTTT CASSWARDTEAFF
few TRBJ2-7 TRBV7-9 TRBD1 TGTGCCAGCAGCTCCGCGGGACAGGAACACTACGAGCAGTACTTC CASSSAGQEHYEQYF
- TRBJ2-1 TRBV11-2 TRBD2 TGTGCCAGCAGCTTAGTGGGTTGGTCTAGCGGGAGGGCGAATGAGCAGTTCTTC CASSLVGWSSGRANEQFF
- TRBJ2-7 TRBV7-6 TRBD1 TGTGCCAGCAGCCAATTGGCCGGGACAGGGTTCTACGAGCAGTACTTC CASSQLAGTGFYEQYF
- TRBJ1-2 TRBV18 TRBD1 TGTGCCAGCTCCCCTCTCGGGACAGGCAACTATGGCTACACCTTC CASSPLGTGNYGYTF
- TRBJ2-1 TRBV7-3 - TGTGCCTGCTCAAAAGCAGCCGGGTCCCCCTACAATGAGCAGTTCTTC CACSKAAGSPYNEQFF
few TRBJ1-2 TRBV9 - TGTGCCAGCAGCGTCTATGGAGCAACCTATGGCTACACCTTC CASSVYGATYGYTF
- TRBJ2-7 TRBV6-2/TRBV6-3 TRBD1 TGTGCCAGCAGTAAAGACAGGGGGCGCAAAAGCTGGGAATTCGAGCAGTACTTC CASSKDRGRKSWEFEQYF
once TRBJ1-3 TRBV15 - TGTGCCACCAGCAGCGGGACTGCTGGAAACACCATATATTTT CATSSGTAGNTIYF
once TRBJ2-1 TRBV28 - TGTGCCAGCACCCGGAGGGATTACAATGAGCAGTTCTTC CASTRRDYNEQFF
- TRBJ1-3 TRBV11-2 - TGTGCCAGCAGTCCTGACAGGTTCAGTGGAAACACCATATATTTT CASSPDRFSGNTIYF
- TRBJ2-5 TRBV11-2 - TGTGCCAGCAGCTCTGGACCCGGGGTGACCCAGTACTTC CASSSGPGVTQYF
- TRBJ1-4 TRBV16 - TGTGCCAGCAGCCACGCGGACATTGGCAATGAAAAACTGCTTTTT CASSHADIGNEKLLF
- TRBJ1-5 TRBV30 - TGTGCCTGGAGTGTACAGGGAGAAAATCAGCCCCAGCATTTT CAWSVQGENQPQHF
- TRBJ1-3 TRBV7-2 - TGTGCCAGCAGCCGGACTCCAATTGTAAGGGGAAACACCATATATTTT CASSRTPIVRGNTIYF
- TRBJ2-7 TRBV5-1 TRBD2 TGCGCCAGCAGCCCCGGACTAGCGGGAGCCGCCTACGAGCAGTACTTC CASSPGLAGAAYEQYF
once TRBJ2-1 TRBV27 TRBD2 TGTGCCAGCAGACGCTGGACTAGCTCAGGGGACAATGAGCAGTTCTTC CASRRWTSSGDNEQFF
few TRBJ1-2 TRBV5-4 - TGTGCCAGCAGCTTGGCAGGGGCTAACTATGGCTACACCTTC CASSLAGANYGYTF
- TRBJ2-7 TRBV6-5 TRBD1 TGTGCCAGCTCTACGGCAGGGGGCTGGAGCGAGCAGTACTTC CASSTAGGWSEQYF
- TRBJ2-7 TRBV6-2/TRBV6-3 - TGTGCCAGCAGTAGGTACAGGGGAGGCTACGAGCAGTACTTC CASSRYRGGYEQYF
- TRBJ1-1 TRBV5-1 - TGCGCCAGCAGCTCGCTAGACTCCGGGACAAAACCCTTGGGAGCTTTCTTT CASSSLDSGTKPLGAFF
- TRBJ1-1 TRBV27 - TGTGCCAGCAGTCCGGTGGTGAACACTGAAGCTTTCTTT CASSPVVNTEAFF
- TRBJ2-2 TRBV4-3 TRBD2 TGCGCCAGCAGCCAGTCGAGTCCTAGCGGGAGGGCGAACACCGGGGAGCTGTTTTTT CASSQSSPSGRANTGELFF
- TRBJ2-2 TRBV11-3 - TGTGCCAGCAGCTTAGATGGAGGGTCCCTGTTTTTT CASSLDGGSLFF
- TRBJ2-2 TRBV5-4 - TGTGCCAGCAGCTTGGCCGGGGGGCGGACCGGGGAGCTGTTTTTT CASSLAGGRTGELFF
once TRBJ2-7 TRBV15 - TGTGCCACCAGCAGAATGAGCGGGTGGTCCAACGAGCAGTACTTC CATSRMSGWSNEQYF
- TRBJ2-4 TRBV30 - TGTGCCTGGAGGGGTCAGGGGGCCAAAAACATTCAGTACTTC CAWRGQGAKNIQYF
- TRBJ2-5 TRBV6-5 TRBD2 TGTGCCAGCAGTTACCCCGGGACTAGGGAAGAGACCCAGTACTTC CASSYPGTREETQYF
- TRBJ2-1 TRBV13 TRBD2 TGTGCCAGCACCATAGCGGGAGTAGGTGCGTGGTATGAGCAGTTCTTC CASTIAGVGAWYEQFF
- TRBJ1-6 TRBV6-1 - TGTGCCAGCAGTGAAGCGCGGATAGTTTCACCCCTCCACTTT CASSEARIVSPLHF
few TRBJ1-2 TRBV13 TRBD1 TGTGCCAGCAGCTTAGGGGGGGCTCCGGGACAGTCCTATGGCTACACCTTC CASSLGGAPGQSYGYTF
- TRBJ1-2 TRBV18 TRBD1 TGTGCCAGCTCACCCTCCTTCAGGGGGCAAGGCTACACCTTC CASSPSFRGQGYTF
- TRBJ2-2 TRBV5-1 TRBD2 TGCGCCAGCAGCCTTCGGACTAGTAGCTTCACCGGGGAGCTGTTTTTT CASSLRTSSFTGELFF
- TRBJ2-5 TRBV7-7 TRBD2 TGTGCTAGCAGCCCCCAACTAGCGGGAGCTGGGGAGACCCAGTACTTC CASSPQLAGAGETQYF
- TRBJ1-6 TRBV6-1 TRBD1 TGTGCCAGCAGTGAAGCCCCAGGGGGCGCTTATAATTCACCCCTCCACTTT CASSEAPGGAYNSPLHF
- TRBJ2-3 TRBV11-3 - TGTGCCAGCAGCCTAGGGGCACGGGAGCATCCCACAGATACGCAGTATTTT CASSLGAREHPTDTQYF
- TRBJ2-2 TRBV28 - TGTGCCAGCAGTCCCCCTGACTTGGCTCTGAACACCGGGGAGCTGTTTTTT CASSPPDLALNTGELFF
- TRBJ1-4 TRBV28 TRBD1 TGTGCCAGCATCGCGACCGGGACAGGCTTTCGTGAGGGGGAAAAACTGTTTTTT CASIATGTGFREGEKLFF
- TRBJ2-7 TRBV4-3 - TGCGCCAGCAGCCTTACGGCCCGACTTACCTACGAGCAGTACTTC CASSLTARLTYEQYF
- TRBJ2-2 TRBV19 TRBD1 TGTGCCAGTAGTATTTGGGCAGGGGGCACCGGGGAGCTGTTTTTT CASSIWAGGTGELFF
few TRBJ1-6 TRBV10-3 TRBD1 TGTGCCATCAGAGATAGGACAGGCCTCTATAATTCACCCCTCCACTTT CAIRDRTGLYNSPLHF
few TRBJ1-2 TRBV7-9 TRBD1 TGTGCCAGCAGCTTTGGACAGGGCGGATATGGCTACACCTTC CASSFGQGGYGYTF
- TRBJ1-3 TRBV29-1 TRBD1 TGCAGCGTCTACGGGACAGGAAAAAACACCATATATTTT CSVYGTGKNTIYF
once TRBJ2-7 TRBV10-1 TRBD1 TGCGCCAGCAGTGAAGGACAGGGAAACGAGCAGTACTTC CASSEGQGNEQYF
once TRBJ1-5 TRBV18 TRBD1 TGTGCCAGCTCACCAGGACAGGGTAATCCCCAGCCCCAGCATTTT CASSPGQGNPQPQHF
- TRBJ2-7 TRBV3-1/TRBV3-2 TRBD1 TGTGCCAGCAGCCGAAACCCCGGGACAGGGATCTACGAGCAGTACTTC CASSRNPGTGIYEQYF
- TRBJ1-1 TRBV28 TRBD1 TGTGCCAGCACCCCTCTGACAGGGGGAAACACTGAAGCTTTCTTT CASTPLTGGNTEAFF
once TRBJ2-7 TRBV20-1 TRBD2 TGCAGTGCTAGTTGGGGAGGGGAGCCCTACGAGCAGTACTTC CSASWGGEPYEQYF
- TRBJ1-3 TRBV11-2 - TGTGCCAGCAGCACGCGGGTCCCTACCGTCTCTGGAAACACCATATATTTT CASSTRVPTVSGNTIYF
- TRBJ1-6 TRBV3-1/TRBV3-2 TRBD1 TGTGCCAGCAGCTCCCGACAGGGAGACAATTCACCCCTCCACTTT CASSSRQGDNSPLHF
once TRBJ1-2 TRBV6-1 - TGTGCCAGCAGTGAAGACGGGGGGGCGCAAGGCTACACCTTC CASSEDGGAQGYTF
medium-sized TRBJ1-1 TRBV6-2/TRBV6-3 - TGTGCCAGCAGCCCCGGTCTTGAAGCTTTCTTT CASSPGLEAFF
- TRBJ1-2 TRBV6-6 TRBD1 TGTGCCAGCAGCCCTCAGGGGGTCAACTATGGCTACACCTTC CASSPQGVNYGYTF
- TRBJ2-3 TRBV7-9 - TGTGCCAGCAGCTCCATTAGGGGGAGTAGCACAGATACGCAGTATTTT CASSSIRGSSTDTQYF
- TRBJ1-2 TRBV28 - TGTGCCAGCAGTCTACCCCTCAGGGGATCCTATGGCTACACCTTC CASSLPLRGSYGYTF